These 10 T cell receptor beta chains were sequenced from one sample in a study of CXCR3-negative and CXCR3-positive naive CD8 T cells. Study-level points and caveats: TRB CDR3 hydrophobicity was greater in CXCR3-positive naive cells than in CXCR3-negative naive cells.

Preparation of TRB cDNA libraries relied on 5' RACE carrying UMI labels. TCRdb reprocessed the 5' RACE reads, with one entry per CDR3 protein and no DNA. The sample holds thousands of distinct CDR3 sequences. These receptors are not linked to any known antigen. The sample comprised naive CXCR3+ CD8+ T cells from blood. Described subset: CD45RO-CCR7+CD27+CD95- naive CD8+ T cells expressing CXCR3 (TNR3+). The receptors derive from a human donor in good health. Some clones in this sample may be carry-over from other donors' samples.

This clonotype is deemed medium-sized by its frequency. The chain uses TRBV15 and TRBJ1-1. CDR1 LNHNV and CDR2 YYDKDF come from the germline V gene (reference sequence). The CDR3 spans 15 residues. CDR3 loop: CATSSTSQLNTEAFF. The whole variable domain, filled in from reference TRBV15 and TRBJ1-1, reads DAMVIQNPRYQVTQFGKPVTLSCSQTLNHNVMYWYQQKSSQAPKLLFHYYDKDFNNEADTPDNFQSRRPNTSFCFLDIRSPGLGDTAMYLCATSSTSQLNTEAFFGQGTRLTVV.

This chain connects TRBV7-3 to TRBJ2-7; the TRBD1 assignment by TCRdb is unverifiable without DNA. The CDR3 extends over 15 amino acids. Per the germline V gene, CDR1 is SGHTA and CDR2 is FQGTGA. CDR3 amino acids: CASSLTGGQVYEQYF.

By frequency, this clonotype registers medium-sized. The gene calls are TRBV25-1 and TRBJ2-1. CDR3 size: 12 residues. Per the germline V gene, CDR1 is MGHDK and CDR2 is SYGVNS. CDR3 residues: CASTKTWDEQFF.

This chain uses TRBV10-2 with TRBJ2-5; TCRdb gives TRBD2 as the D gene, but with no DNA this cannot be confirmed. Germline V gives CDR1 WSHSY, CDR2 SAAADI. This CDR3 has 13 amino acids. The chain's CDR3 is CASLDRLQETQYF.

This clonotype shows up as medium-sized (0.01 to 0.1%) by frequency. The chain combines TRBV7-7 with TRBJ2-5; TCRdb returns TRBD2, unconfirmable since there is no DNA. CDR3 length equals 14 residues. Germline CDR1 SSHAT, CDR2 FNYEAQ (reference sequence). CDR3 loop: CASSPRTVQETQYF.

This clonotype is deemed medium-sized by its frequency. The chain employs TRBV29-1 and TRBJ2-7; TCRdb picks TRBD1, but there is no DNA to check that call. This CDR3 region has 15 residues. Germline V gives CDR1 SQVTM, CDR2 ANQGSEA. The CDR3 region is CSVEEPGQSSYEQYF.

The chain has TRBV28 and TRBJ2-7. The CDR3 has 14 residues. Germline V gives CDR1 MDHEN, CDR2 SYDVKM. The CDR3 region is CASSPSDGDYEQYF. Using reference TRBV28 and TRBJ2-7 for the parts outside the CDR3, the full variable domain is DVKVTQSSRYLVKRTGEKVFLECVQDMDHENMFWYRQDPGLGLRLIYFSYDVKMKEKGDIPEGYSVSREKKERFSLILESASTNQTSMYLCASSPSDGDYEQYFGPGTRLTVT.

This sequence joins TRBV7-9 and TRBJ2-1. The germline gives CDR1 SEHNR, CDR2 FQNEAQ (reference sequence). The CDR3 is 14 residues long. Here the CDR3 reads CASSFSGSYNEQFF.

Measured by frequency, this clonotype is medium-sized. V is TRBV7-9 and J is TRBJ2-7; TCRdb selects TRBD1, and the lack of DNA leaves this call unchecked. CDR3 length: 16 amino acids. The germline CDR1 and CDR2 sequences are SEHNR and FQNEAQ (reference sequence). CDR3: CASSFLGPGANYEQYF.

The chain employs TRBV7-2 and TRBJ2-3; the D call from TCRdb, TRBD2, cannot be confirmed without DNA. The CDR3 extends over 15 amino acids. CDR1 is SGHTA, CDR2 FQGNSA, per germline. CDR3 protein: CASTLGLAGIDTQYF.